One and the same sample provided the 3 T cell receptor beta chains below, sequenced in a study of high-grade serous ovarian cancer treatment subgroups. Tumor tissue was taken before any definitive surgery or chemotherapy was given. Only in-frame clones appear in the TCRdb table, and some are missing; sequencing was by immunoSEQ multiplex PCR. The sample gives around 5,000 clones, about 69% of which show up once; roughly an eighth is in the top ten. Specimen: tumor tissue. The origin of the receptors is a human donor with high-grade serous ovarian cancer.

The gene calls are TRBV30 and TRBJ1-2; 9 bases agree with TRBD1. The CDR3 extends over 14 amino acids. Germline V gene lookup returns CDR1 GTSNPN and CDR2 SVGIG (reference sequence). J was trimmed by 8 bases and V by 0 bases; bases with no gene match: 7. Written as DNA, the CDR3 is TGTGCCTGGAGTGTTCTAACAGGGGGCCGAGGCTACACCTTC. This codes for CAWSVLTGGRGYTF.

The V and J genes are TRBV6-5 and TRBJ2-3; 10 bases fit TRBD2. The V gene end was trimmed by 6 bases and the J gene end by 4 bases; junction bases not matched to a gene: 4. The CDR3 contains 14 residues. Per the germline V gene, CDR1 is MNHEY and CDR2 is SVGAGI. For the CDR3, the DNA is TGTGCCAGCAGCCTGACTAGCGGGCCAGATACGCAGTATTTT. Translated: CASSLTSGPDTQYF.

V is TRBV2 and J is TRBJ1-5; D is unresolved. Germline loops: CDR1 SNHLY, CDR2 FYNNEI. This CDR3 region has 14 residues. Trimming pared 7 bases from V and 0 bases from J, leaving 10 bases between. The CDR3 region has the DNA TGTGCCAGCACTGGAGCTAATAGCAATCAGCCCCAGCATTTT. It encodes CASTGANSNQPQHF.